The rows below give T cell receptor beta chains drawn from one sample of a study of cytomegalovirus exposure and HLA in healthy donors. The method was immunoSEQ multiplex PCR; TCRdb's version includes in-frame clones alone and lacks a portion of them. This table holds some 80,000 clones. The sample consisted of PBMCs. These receptors came from a woman in her twenties or thirties in good health and CMV-seronegative. CDR3s include the opening cysteine and the closing phenylalanine or tryptophan. The D gene is left open where the match is weak.

J: TRBJ2-4; V: TRBV30; D: TRBD2; CDR3: CAWSPRGSGKNIQYF; DNA: TGTGCCTGGAGTCCCAGAGGTAGCGGGAAGAACATTCAGTACTTC
J: TRBJ2-3; V: TRBV30; D: TRBD1; CDR3: CAGGRTGGFTDTQYF; DNA: TGTGCCGGGGGAAGGACAGGGGGATTCACAGATACGCAGTATTTT
J: TRBJ2-2; V: TRBV30; D: -; CDR3: CAWTGKNTGELFF; DNA: TGTGCCTGGACAGGGAAGAACACCGGGGAGCTGTTTTTT
J: TRBJ2-2; V: TRBV5-1; D: -; CDR3: CASSLGGANTGELFF; DNA: TGCGCCAGCAGCTTAGGTGGGGCCAACACCGGGGAGCTGTTTTTT
J: TRBJ2-7; V: TRBV27; D: TRBD1; CDR3: CASSLLGQGAHEQYF; DNA: TGTGCCAGCAGTTTATTGGGACAGGGGGCCCACGAGCAGTACTTC
J: TRBJ2-7; V: TRBV5-4; D: TRBD2; CDR3: CASSPRGAGVLNEQYF; DNA: TGTGCCAGCAGCCCCCGAGGAGCGGGAGTTCTCAACGAGCAGTACTTC
J: TRBJ2-7; V: TRBV5-1; D: TRBD2; CDR3: CASSPLAGGSYEQYF; DNA: TGCGCCAGCAGCCCGCTAGCGGGAGGTTCCTACGAGCAGTACTTC
J: TRBJ2-3; V: TRBV14; D: TRBD1; CDR3: CASSQEAGGTTDTQYF; DNA: TGTGCCAGCAGCCAAGAGGCAGGGGGCACCACAGATACGCAGTATTTT
J: TRBJ1-6; V: TRBV6-1; D: TRBD1; CDR3: CASSEVPGGSSPLHF; DNA: TGTGCCAGCAGTGAAGTCCCAGGGGGTAGCTCACCCCTCCACTTT
J: TRBJ1-2; V: TRBV6-1; D: -; CDR3: CASTGGGDGYTF; DNA: TGTGCCAGCACCGGGGGGGGCGACGGCTACACCTTC
J: TRBJ2-7; V: TRBV19; D: TRBD1; CDR3: CASSPSGTARPYEQYF; DNA: TGTGCCAGTAGTCCATCCGGGACAGCTAGGCCCTACGAGCAGTACTTC
J: TRBJ1-5; V: TRBV2; D: -; CDR3: CASSSDPSRQPQHF; DNA: TGTGCCAGCAGTTCTGACCCGTCTAGACAGCCCCAGCATTTT
J: TRBJ1-1; V: TRBV30; D: -; CDR3: CAWSARSLAEAFF; DNA: TGTGCCTGGAGTGCTAGGAGTCTCGCTGAAGCTTTCTTT
J: TRBJ1-2; V: TRBV30; D: -; CDR3: CAWSLTGEYGYTF; DNA: TGTGCCTGGAGCCTGACAGGCGAGTATGGCTACACCTTC
J: TRBJ2-6; V: TRBV15; D: -; CDR3: CATSALGSGANVLTF; DNA: TGTGCCACCAGCGCCCTGGGGAGTGGGGCCAACGTCCTGACTTTC
J: TRBJ2-1; V: TRBV13; D: TRBD2; CDR3: CASSLPGASGSDEQFF; DNA: TGTGCCAGCAGCTTACCTGGGGCTAGCGGGAGCGATGAGCAGTTCTTC
J: TRBJ2-3; V: TRBV4-1; D: -; CDR3: CASSQVNGADTQYF; DNA: TGCGCCAGCAGCCAAGTGAACGGAGCGGATACGCAGTATTTT
J: TRBJ1-4; V: TRBV25-1; D: -; CDR3: CASSDGVNEKLFF; DNA: TGTGCCAGCAGTGACGGAGTAAATGAAAAACTGTTTTTT
J: TRBJ2-1; V: TRBV30; D: TRBD2; CDR3: CAGSPSGGGYNEQFF; DNA: TGTGCCGGGAGTCCTAGCGGGGGGGGGTACAATGAGCAGTTCTTC
J: TRBJ2-2; V: TRBV6-1; D: TRBD1; CDR3: CASRPTTGLHGELFF; DNA: TGTGCCAGCAGGCCCACGACAGGGCTTCACGGGGAGCTGTTTTTT
J: TRBJ1-2; V: TRBV6-6; D: -; CDR3: CASTGAGTPHGYTF; DNA: TGTGCCAGCACCGGGGCAGGGACTCCACATGGCTACACCTTC
J: TRBJ2-1; V: TRBV29-1; D: TRBD2; CDR3: CSAGSAGTGNEQFF; DNA: TGCAGCGCCGGCTCAGCGGGGACGGGGAATGAGCAGTTCTTC
J: TRBJ1-5; V: TRBV28; D: -; CDR3: CASSLLATNQPQHF; DNA: TGTGCCAGCAGTTTATTGGCAACCAATCAGCCCCAGCATTTT
J: TRBJ1-2; V: TRBV30; D: TRBD1; CDR3: CAWRPGQGASYGYTF; DNA: TGTGCCTGGAGGCCGGGACAGGGGGCATCCTATGGCTACACCTTC
J: TRBJ1-5; V: TRBV6-5; D: -; CDR3: CASSYGASWPQHF; DNA: TGTGCCAGCAGTTACGGGGCGTCCTGGCCCCAGCATTTT
J: TRBJ2-5; V: TRBV12-5; D: TRBD1; CDR3: CASGLGDREETQYF; DNA: TGTGCTAGTGGTTTGGGGGACAGAGAAGAGACCCAGTACTTC
J: TRBJ2-3; V: TRBV11-2; D: TRBD2; CDR3: CAVSGGGRTDTQYF; DNA: TGTGCCGTCTCCGGCGGGGGGCGCACAGATACGCAGTATTTT
J: TRBJ1-6; V: TRBV2; D: TRBD1; CDR3: CASSRTGDSPLHF; DNA: TGTGCCAGCAGTAGGACAGGGGATTCACCCCTCCACTTT
J: TRBJ2-5; V: TRBV7-6; D: -; CDR3: CASSHGLLQETQYF; DNA: TGTGCCAGCAGCCATGGACTCCTCCAAGAGACCCAGTACTTC
J: TRBJ1-1; V: TRBV5-1; D: TRBD1; CDR3: CASSLEWTGVGTEAFF; DNA: TGCGCCAGCAGCTTGGAGTGGACAGGGGTCGGGACTGAAGCTTTCTTT
J: TRBJ1-5; V: TRBV6-1; D: TRBD1; CDR3: CASRVRQGSNQPQHF; DNA: TGTGCCAGCAGGGTACGACAGGGCAGCAATCAGCCCCAGCATTTT
J: TRBJ1-1; V: TRBV6-5; D: TRBD1; CDR3: CASSGDRGHTEDFF; DNA: TGTGCCAGCAGTGGGGACAGGGGGCACACTGAAGATTTCTTT
J: TRBJ2-5; V: TRBV5-1; D: TRBD1; CDR3: CASSLVGTVEETQYF; DNA: TGCGCCAGCAGCTTGGTGGGGACAGTGGAAGAGACCCAGTACTTC
J: TRBJ2-7; V: TRBV30; D: TRBD1; CDR3: CAWSSGQGSYEQYF; DNA: TGTGCCTGGAGTTCGGGACAGGGCTCCTACGAGCAGTACTTC
J: TRBJ2-1; V: TRBV11-2; D: TRBD1; CDR3: CASSFEGASYNEQFF; DNA: TGTGCCAGCAGCTTCGAGGGGGCCTCCTACAATGAGCAGTTCTTC
J: TRBJ2-5; V: TRBV6-1; D: -; CDR3: CASNDRGTQYF; DNA: TGTGCCAGCAACGACCGCGGGACCCAGTACTTC
J: TRBJ2-7; V: TRBV4-1; D: -; CDR3: CASSQDPSETYTYEQYF; DNA: TGCGCCAGCAGCCAAGACCCGTCGGAGACCTATACCTACGAGCAGTACTTC
J: TRBJ1-1; V: TRBV10-3; D: TRBD1; CDR3: CAISIGQGGLNTEAFF; DNA: TGTGCCATCAGTATAGGACAGGGAGGATTGAACACTGAAGCTTTCTTT
J: TRBJ2-3; V: TRBV5-1; D: TRBD2; CDR3: CASRDAGGGTDTQYF; DNA: TGCGCCAGCCGCGACGCCGGGGGGGGCACAGATACGCAGTATTTT
J: TRBJ1-5; V: TRBV6-1; D: -; CDR3: CASRDLVAVNQPQHF; DNA: TGTGCCAGCAGAGACTTGGTGGCGGTCAATCAGCCCCAGCATTTT
J: TRBJ2-2; V: TRBV10-3; D: -; CDR3: CAISESSGDTGELFF; DNA: TGTGCCATCAGTGAGTCGTCCGGGGACACCGGGGAGCTGTTTTTT
J: TRBJ1-1; V: TRBV30; D: -; CDR3: CAWSEDPRGKTEAFF; DNA: TGTGCCTGGAGTGAGGATCCTAGGGGCAAGACTGAAGCTTTCTTT
J: TRBJ2-3; V: TRBV18; D: -; CDR3: CASSPPAGRSTDTQYF; DNA: TGTGCCAGCTCACCACCGGCAGGGCGAAGCACAGATACGCAGTATTTT
J: TRBJ2-7; V: TRBV30; D: -; CDR3: CAWSQSGFNEQYF; DNA: TGTGCCTGGAGCCAATCAGGGTTTAACGAGCAGTACTTC
J: TRBJ2-5; V: TRBV5-1; D: TRBD2; CDR3: CASSSRTSGSWGKETQYF; DNA: TGCGCCAGCAGCTCTCGGACTAGCGGGAGTTGGGGAAAAGAGACCCAGTACTTC